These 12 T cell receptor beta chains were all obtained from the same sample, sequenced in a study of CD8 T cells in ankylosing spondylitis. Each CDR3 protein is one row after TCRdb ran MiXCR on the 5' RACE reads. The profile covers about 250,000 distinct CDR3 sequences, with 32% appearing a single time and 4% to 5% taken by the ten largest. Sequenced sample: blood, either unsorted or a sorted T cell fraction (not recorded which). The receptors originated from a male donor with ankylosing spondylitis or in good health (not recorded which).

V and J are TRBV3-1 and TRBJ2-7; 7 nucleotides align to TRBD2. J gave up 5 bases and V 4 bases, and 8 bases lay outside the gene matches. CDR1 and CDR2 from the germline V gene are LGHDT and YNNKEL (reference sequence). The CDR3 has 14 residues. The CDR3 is CASSLQGGRNEQYF. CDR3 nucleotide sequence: TGTGCCAGCAGCCTCCAGGGAGGGAGAAACGAGCAGTACTTC.

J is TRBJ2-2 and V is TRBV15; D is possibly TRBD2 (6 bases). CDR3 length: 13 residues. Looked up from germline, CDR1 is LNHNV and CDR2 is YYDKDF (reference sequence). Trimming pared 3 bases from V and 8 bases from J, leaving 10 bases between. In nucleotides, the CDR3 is TGTGCCACCAGCAGGCCGGGAGAAGGGGAGCTGTTTTTT. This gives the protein CATSRPGEGELFF. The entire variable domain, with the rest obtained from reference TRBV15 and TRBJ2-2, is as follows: DAMVIQNPRYQVTQFGKPVTLSCSQTLNHNVMYWYQQKSSQAPKLLFHYYDKDFNNEADTPDNFQSRRPNTSFCFLDIRSPGLGDTAMYLCATSRPGEGELFFGEGSRLTVL.

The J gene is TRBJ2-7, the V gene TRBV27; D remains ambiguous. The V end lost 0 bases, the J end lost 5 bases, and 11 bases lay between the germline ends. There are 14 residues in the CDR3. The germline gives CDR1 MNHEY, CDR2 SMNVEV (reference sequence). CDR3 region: CASSLSNGWNEQYF. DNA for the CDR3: TGTGCCAGCAGTTTATCGAACGGGTGGAACGAGCAGTACTTC.

The CDR3 sequence: CASRTDRTADTQYF. The CDR3 DNA reads TGTGCCAGCAGGACTGACAGGACAGCAGATACGCAGTATTTT. The rearrangement uses TRBV6-1 and TRBJ2-3; TRBD1 is a possible D gene (6 bases). Deletions cut 6 bases from V and 4 bases from J, with 14 bases between. CDR1 and CDR2 (germline): MNHNS, SASEGT. CDR3 length: 14 amino acids.

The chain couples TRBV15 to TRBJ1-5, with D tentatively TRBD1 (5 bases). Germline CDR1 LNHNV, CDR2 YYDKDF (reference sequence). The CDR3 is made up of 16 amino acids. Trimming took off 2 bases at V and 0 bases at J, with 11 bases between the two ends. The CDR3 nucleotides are TGTGCCACCAGCAGACCCCGGGGCTATAGCAATCAGCCCCAGCATTTT. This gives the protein CATSRPRGYSNQPQHF.

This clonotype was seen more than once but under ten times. Written as DNA, the CDR3 is TGTGCCAGCAGCCTAACCGGGACGGCGGGCGATGAGCAGTTCTTC. Amino acids: CASSLTGTAGDEQFF. J is TRBJ2-1 and V is TRBV9, with D perhaps matching TRBD1 or TRBD2 (5 bases each). CDR3 length: 15 amino acids. The V and J ends lost 4 bases and 8 bases respectively, with 19 bases between them. Germline V CDR1 and CDR2: SGDLS, YYNGEE.

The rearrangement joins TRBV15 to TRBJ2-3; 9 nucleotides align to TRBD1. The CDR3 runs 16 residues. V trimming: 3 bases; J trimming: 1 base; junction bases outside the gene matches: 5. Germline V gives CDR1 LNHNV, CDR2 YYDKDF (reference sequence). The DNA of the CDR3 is TGTGCCACCAGCAGCTGGGACAGGGACGGCACAGATACGCAGTATTTT. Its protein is CATSSWDRDGTDTQYF.

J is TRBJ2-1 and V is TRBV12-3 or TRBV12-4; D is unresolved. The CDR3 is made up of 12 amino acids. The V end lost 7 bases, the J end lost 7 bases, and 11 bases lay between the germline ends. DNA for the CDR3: TGTGCCAGCAACGACTTGGGGAATGAGCAGTTCTTC. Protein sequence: CASNDLGNEQFF.

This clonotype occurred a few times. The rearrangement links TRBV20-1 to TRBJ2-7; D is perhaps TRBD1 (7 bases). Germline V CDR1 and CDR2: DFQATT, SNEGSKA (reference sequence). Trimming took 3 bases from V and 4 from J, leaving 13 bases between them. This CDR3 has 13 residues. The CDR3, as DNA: TGCAGTGCTAGGTCAGGGGGGCATTACGAGCAGTACTTC. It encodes CSARSGGHYEQYF.

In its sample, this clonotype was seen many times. The CDR3 reads CSVEDRANTEAFF. As DNA, the CDR3 is TGCAGCGTTGAGGACAGGGCGAACACTGAAGCTTTCTTT. The chain has TRBV29-1 and TRBJ1-1; TRBD1 aligns across 8 bases. The germline gives CDR1 SQVTM, CDR2 ANQGSEA. The trim removed 3 bases at V and 1 base at J, leaving 1 base unmatched. The CDR3 sequence is 13 residues long.

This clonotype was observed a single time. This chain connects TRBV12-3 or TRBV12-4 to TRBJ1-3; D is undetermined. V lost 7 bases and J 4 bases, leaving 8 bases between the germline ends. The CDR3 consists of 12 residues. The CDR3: CASTPAGNTIYF. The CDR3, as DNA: TGTGCCAGCACTCCGGCAGGAAACACCATATATTTT.

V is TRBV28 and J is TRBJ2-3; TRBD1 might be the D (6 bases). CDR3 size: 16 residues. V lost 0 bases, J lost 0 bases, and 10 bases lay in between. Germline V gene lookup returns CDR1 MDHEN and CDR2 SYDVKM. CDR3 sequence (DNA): TGTGCCAGCAGTTTATGGACAGGCGGAAGCACAGATACGCAGTATTTT. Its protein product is CASSLWTGGSTDTQYF.